The 27 T cell receptor beta chains below come from one sample, sequenced in a study of T cell clonality in common variable immunodeficiency. TCRdb keeps only in-frame clones here, not all; method: immunoSEQ multiplex PCR. This sample carries 45,000 to 65,000 clones, none of them present only once. The sequencing sample was made of peripheral blood mononuclear cells. These receptors were taken from a person aged 18 to 75 in good health.

This clone appeared many times. Coverage ceases 3 residues before the CDR3 finishes, and the germline J gene fills in the end. V gene TRBV20-1 combines with J gene TRBJ1-5; D is unclear. The V end lost 3 bases, the J end lost 6 bases, and 15 bases lay between the germline ends. The CDR3 length is 14 residues. Looked up from germline, CDR1 is DFQATT and CDR2 is SNEGSKA (reference sequence). The CDR3 bases that were read are TGCAGTGCTAGGGACGTACTTAGCGGTCAGCCC. It translates to CSARDVLSGQP. From start to end, the CDR3 is CSARDVLSGQPQHF.

This clone was observed a handful of times. The CDR3 end is not reached by the read, which stops 3 residues before it; the germline J gene fills it in. The chain recombines TRBV7-8 with TRBJ2-5, with TRBD1 matching over 9 bases. Unmatched junction bases numbered 18, after V lost 5 bases and J lost 5 bases. This CDR3 spans 18 amino acids. Germline V gene lookup returns CDR1 SGHVS and CDR2 FQNEAQ. Partial CDR3 DNA: TGTGCCAGCAGCGCCACCGGGACAGGGTATTTTTTAGGGGAGACC. It codes for CASSATGTGYFLGET. In full, the CDR3 is CASSATGTGYFLGETQYF.

At least ten counts were recorded for this clone. The missing CDR3 end, 3 residues past where the read stops, is filled in from the germline J gene. V gene TRBV19 combines with J gene TRBJ1-1; weak D call: TRBD1 (5 bases). The CDR3 has 16 residues. V lost 7 bases to trimming and J lost 3 bases, with 21 bases between them. Germline assignment: CDR1 LNHDA and CDR2 SQIVND (reference sequence). The part of the CDR3 DNA that was read is TGTGCCAGTAAGGTAGAGAGGGGATGGGAAGACACTGAA. This encodes CASKVERGWEDTE. The complete CDR3 sequence is CASKVERGWEDTEAFF.

This clone was counted many times. With the read ending 3 residues before the CDR3 end, the germline J gene is used to fill in that end. The chain employs TRBV28 and TRBJ1-1; 8 bases are a match to TRBD1. The length of the CDR3 is 12 residues. Germline V lookup: CDR1 MDHEN, CDR2 SYDVKM. The CDR3 spells CASRIGTGEAFF. The CDR3 DNA, read in part, is TGTGCCAGCAGAATAGGGACAGGAGAA.

Ten or more counts support this clone. The read ends 3 residues shy of where the CDR3 ends; the end is completed using the germline J gene. This chain joins TRBV7-6 and TRBJ1-6, with D perhaps matching TRBD1 (5 bases). Trimming pared 9 bases from V and 11 bases from J, leaving 23 bases between. Germline V gene data show CDR1 as SGHVS and CDR2 as FNYEAQ. The CDR3 is 15 residues long. The CDR3 here is CARRPHLRGAAPLHF. The part of the CDR3 DNA that was read is TGTGCCAGGAGGCCCCACCTAAGAGGGGCGGCACCC.

Many counts were recorded for this clone. CDR3 bases read: TGCGCCAGCAGCCCCCTTCATAAGGGTGAG. It specifies CASSPLHKGE. In full, the CDR3 reads CASSPLHKGEQFF. The chain couples TRBV5-1 to TRBJ2-1; D ambiguous. The CDR3 end is not reached by the read, which stops 3 residues before it; the germline J gene fills it in. CDR1 SGHRS and CDR2 YFSETQ come from the germline V gene. The V gene lost 4 bases and the J gene lost 9 bases, with 14 bases spanning the gap. The CDR3 loop spans 13 amino acids.

This clone came up a few times. Read data end 3 residues before the CDR3 end; the end is taken from the germline J gene. The V gene is TRBV2, the J gene TRBJ2-5, with 8 bases aligning to TRBD2. The V and J ends lost 4 bases and 4 bases, in that order; junction bases with no gene match: 8. Per germline, CDR1 SNHLY and CDR2 FYNNEI. The CDR3 covers 15 residues. The CDR3 here is CASSGNGGAAETQYF. CDR3 DNA (partial): TGTGCCAGCAGTGGCAACGGGGGGGCGGCAGAGACC.

For this clone: The sequence runs out 3 residues before the end of the CDR3; the remainder is reconstructed from the germline J gene. The V call is TRBV7-8, the J call TRBJ1-5; tentatively, D is TRBD1 (6 bases). Germline V gene lookup returns CDR1 SGHVS and CDR2 FQNEAQ. Trimming pared 1 base from V and 2 bases from J, leaving 9 bases between. CDR3 length: 15 residues. CDR3 DNA, as far as it was read: TGTGCCAGCAGCTTAGGCAGGGGAGGCAATCAGCCC. Amino acid sequence: CASSLGRGGNQP. The whole CDR3 sequence reads CASSLGRGGNQPQHF.

As regards this clone: The read terminates 3 residues before the CDR3 end, so the remaining end is supplied by the germline J gene. V usage is TRBV7-9 and J usage is TRBJ2-3; 7 bases match TRBD2. In germline, CDR1 is SEHNR, CDR2 FQNEAQ (reference sequence). Unmatched junction bases numbered 3, after V lost 0 bases and J lost 6 bases. This CDR3 is built from 14 residues. CDR3 protein: CASSLALGGDTQYF. The CDR3 bases that were read are TGTGCCAGCAGCTTAGCGCTCGGGGGGGATACG.

About this clone itself: The CDR3 end lies 3 residues beyond the end of the read and is filled in from the germline J gene. V usage is TRBV2 and J usage is TRBJ2-7, with D possibly TRBD1 on 6 matching bases. V was shortened by 5 bases and J by 6 bases, with 23 bases between the two germline ends. Germline V lookup: CDR1 SNHLY, CDR2 FYNNEI. This CDR3 region has 16 residues. CDR3 DNA (partial): TGTGCCAGCAGTTCCGTAGTTTCCCTTAGAGGGGGCGAG. Translation: CASSSVVSLRGGE. The entire CDR3 protein reads CASSSVVSLRGGEQYF.

This clone was seen many times. The read gets to within 3 residues of the CDR3 end, and the germline J gene fills in the rest. The V and J genes are TRBV20-1 and TRBJ2-7, with a weak D call TRBD1 (6 bases). This CDR3 has 16 residues. Trimming took 2 bases from V and 0 from J, leaving 17 bases between them. CDR1 is DFQATT, CDR2 SNEGSKA, per germline (reference sequence). CDR3 DNA (partial): TGCAGTGCTAGATTGGGGGACACTCTGCTCTCCTACGAG. Encoded protein: CSARLGDTLLSYE. The full CDR3 protein reads CSARLGDTLLSYEQYF.

This clone was observed at least ten times. This chain's CDR3 is CSAREGSAINQPQHF. CDR3 DNA, as far as it was read: TGCAGTGCTAGAGAGGGCAGTGCTATAAATCAGCCC. The chain joins TRBV20-1 to TRBJ1-5; D gene ambiguous. The CDR3 end falls 3 residues outside the read, so it is completed with the germline J gene. The V gene's germline CDR1 is DFQATT and CDR2 SNEGSKA (reference sequence). The CDR3 has 15 amino acids. The V end was cut by 0 bases, the J end by 4 bases, with 13 bases between.

The sample holds many counts of this clone. Read data end 3 residues before the CDR3 end; the end is taken from the germline J gene. V usage is TRBV20-1 and J usage is TRBJ2-1, with 8 bases lining up with TRBD2. The junction had 15 bases not matched to a gene; V was cut back by 5 bases and J by 0 bases. Germline CDR1 and CDR2: DFQATT and SNEGSKA (reference sequence). This CDR3 comprises 18 residues. CDR3 region: CSAYLPGLGSSSYNEQFF. The CDR3 DNA, read in part, is TGCAGTGCTTATCTTCCGGGACTAGGGTCCAGCTCCTACAATGAG.

This clone was counted at least ten times. CDR3 bases read: TGTGCCAGCAGCCCCCAAGTGGGGACTAGTCTTCCAGGGCAGACC. This encodes CASSPQVGTSLPGQT. Given in full, the CDR3 is CASSPQVGTSLPGQTQYF. This chain joins TRBV7-3 and TRBJ2-5; TRBD2 aligns across 8 bases. The missing CDR3 end, 3 residues past where the read stops, is filled in from the germline J gene. The CDR3 is 18 amino acids. The V segment lost 5 bases and the J segment 6 bases; nucleotides outside the gene matches: 20. Germline V lookup: CDR1 SGHTA, CDR2 FQGTGA. Full variable domain (missing parts from reference TRBV7-3 and TRBJ2-5): GAGVSQTPSNKVTEKGKYVELRCDPISGHTALYWYRQSLGQGPEFLIYFQGTGAADDSGLPNDRFFAVRPEGSVSTLKIQRTERGDSAVYLCASSPQVGTSLPGQTQYFGPGTRLLVL.

Of note for this clone: The read gets to within 3 residues of the CDR3 end, and the germline J gene fills in the rest. The V call is TRBV2, the J call TRBJ2-7, with TRBD2 matching 12 bases. The CDR3 is 15 residues long. The germline gives CDR1 SNHLY, CDR2 FYNNEI. V lost 6 bases and J lost 5; bases outside the gene matches: 8. CDR3 DNA, as far as it was read: TGTGCCAGCAGCCCCCTAGCGGGGGGGCTCCACGAG. It translates to CASSPLAGGLHE. In full, the CDR3 reads CASSPLAGGLHEQYF. The complete variable domain, with remaining parts taken from reference TRBV2 and TRBJ2-7, reads EPEVTQTPSHQVTQMGQEVILRCVPISNHLYFYWYRQILGQKVEFLVSFYNNEISEKSEIFDDQFSVERPDGSNFTLKIRSTKLEDSAMYFCASSPLAGGLHEQYFGPGTRLTVT.

Comments on this clone: The read is 3 residues too short to cover the CDR3 end, so that end is filled in from the germline J gene. The V gene is TRBV2, the J gene TRBJ2-7, with 9 bases matching TRBD2. Germline loops: CDR1 SNHLY, CDR2 FYNNEI. The CDR3 runs 15 residues. With V trimmed by 1 base and J by 2 bases, 3 bases remained unmatched. Incomplete CDR3 DNA: TGTGCCAGCAGTGAAGACCTAGCGGGACCCTACGAG. Amino acids: CASSEDLAGPYE. In full, the CDR3 is CASSEDLAGPYEQYF.

This clone was observed a handful of times. The read stops 3 residues short of the end of the CDR3; the missing end is completed from the germline J gene. This chain links TRBV19 with TRBJ2-3; 11 positions match TRBD2. CDR3 length: 17 amino acids. Germline-derived CDR1 and CDR2 are LNHDA and SQIVND (reference sequence). The DNA read from the CDR3 is TGTGCCAGTAGTATGGGGGGCCTAGCGGGGGGCGGACCGACG. It translates to CASSMGGLAGGGPT. The complete CDR3 reads CASSMGGLAGGGPTQYF.

The sample holds many counts of this clone. The CDR3 end falls 3 residues outside the read, so it is completed with the germline J gene. This sequence joins TRBV19 and TRBJ1-1; TRBD1 agrees at 7 bases. This CDR3 contains 15 residues. Germline trimming cut 8 bases from V and 2 bases from J; bases unmatched to any gene: 11. Germline V gene sequence: CDR1 LNHDA, CDR2 SQIVND (reference sequence). The CDR3 sequence: CASQDRFGGNTEAFF. CDR3 DNA (partial): TGTGCCAGTCAGGACAGGTTTGGAGGAAACACTGAA.

This clone occurred many times. Sequencing ends 3 residues short of the CDR3 end; the germline J gene provides the rest. The chain employs TRBV7-9 and TRBJ2-2; D tentatively reads TRBD1 or TRBD2 (5 bases each). The germline V gene has CDR1 SEHNR and CDR2 FQNEAQ (reference sequence). Trimming removed 5 bases from V and 0 bases from J, with 7 bases in between. This CDR3 has 14 amino acids. Here the CDR3 reads CASSQGANTGELFF. The covered CDR3 bases are TGTGCCAGCAGCCAGGGAGCGAACACCGGGGAG.

Of note for this clone: The read ends 3 residues before the CDR3 terminus; that terminus is restored from the germline J gene. This chain links TRBV2 with TRBJ1-5, with D perhaps TRBD1 (6 bases). V lost 8 bases and J 4 bases, leaving 15 bases between the germline ends. Germline lookup yields CDR1 SNHLY and CDR2 FYNNEI. CDR3 length equals 14 residues. The sequenced part of the CDR3 DNA is TGTGCCAGCGGCTGGACAGAGGGGAATCAGCCC. It yields the protein CASGWTEGNQP. The whole CDR3 sequence reads CASGWTEGNQPQHF.

This clone was counted at least ten times. Read sequence stops 3 residues before the CDR3 end, and the germline J gene provides the missing end. This chain connects TRBV30 to TRBJ1-5; 7 nucleotides agree with TRBD1. The trim removed 2 bases at V and 2 bases at J, leaving 9 bases unmatched. CDR1 GTSNPN and CDR2 SVGIG come from the germline V gene (reference sequence). The length of the CDR3 is 16 residues. CDR3 DNA (partial): TGTGCCTGGAGTCGGGGACAGCCCTGGGGCAATCAGCCC. Its protein is CAWSRGQPWGNQP. The complete CDR3 reads CAWSRGQPWGNQPQHF.

This clone was counted ten times or more. The read ends 3 residues shy of where the CDR3 ends; the end is completed using the germline J gene. The chain couples TRBV4-2 to TRBJ2-6, with 9 bases that match TRBD1. The J segment lost 0 bases and the V segment lost 4 bases, leaving 1 base of the junction unmatched. CDR3 length: 16 residues. Germline values: CDR1 LGHNA, CDR2 YNFKEQ. The part of the CDR3 DNA that was read is TGTGCCAGCAGCCCGACAGGGGGCTCTGGGGCCAACGTC. Residues: CASSPTGGSGANV. The full CDR3 protein reads CASSPTGGSGANVLTF.

This clone was observed at least ten times. The read is 3 residues too short to cover the CDR3 end, so that end is filled in from the germline J gene. The V and J genes are TRBV20-1 and TRBJ2-5; 7 bases map to TRBD1. The V segment lost 7 bases and the J segment 5 bases; nucleotides outside the gene matches: 7. The CDR3 loop spans 12 amino acids. The V gene's germline CDR1 is DFQATT and CDR2 SNEGSKA (reference sequence). The CDR3 here is CSGRQGGETQYF. The sequenced CDR3 bases are TGCAGTGGCAGACAGGGCGGGGAGACC.

This clone was seen repeatedly, ten times or more. The read terminates 3 residues ahead of where the CDR3 ends, so the germline J gene completes it. V usage is TRBV7-3 and J usage is TRBJ2-7, with D possibly being TRBD1 (5 bases). V was shortened by 4 bases and J by 2 bases, with 12 bases between the two germline ends. CDR3 length: 14 amino acids. In germline, CDR1 is SGHTA, CDR2 FQGTGA. The covered CDR3 bases are TGTGCCAGCAGCTCTCGTAGGGGAACCTACGAG. Its protein product is CASSSRRGTYE. The full CDR3 protein reads CASSSRRGTYEQYF.

This clone was counted many times. Sequencing ends 3 residues short of the CDR3 end; the germline J gene provides the rest. This rearrangement joins TRBV20-1 to TRBJ2-1, with TRBD1 identical over 7 bases. Per the germline V gene, CDR1 is DFQATT and CDR2 is SNEGSKA (reference sequence). With V trimmed by 3 bases and J by 0 bases, 8 bases remained unmatched. The CDR3 is made up of 16 amino acids. This CDR3 reads CSASRFDRDSYNEQFF. The CDR3 DNA, read in part, is TGCAGTGCTAGTCGGTTTGACAGGGACTCCTACAATGAG.

This clone was recorded many times. The CDR3 end falls 3 residues outside the read, so it is completed with the germline J gene. The genes are TRBV6-1 and TRBJ1-5; a possible D gene is TRBD1 (5 bases). The germline V and J ends were trimmed by 7 bases and 7 bases, with 14 bases remaining between them. Germline lookup yields CDR1 MNHNS and CDR2 SASEGT. CDR3 size: 13 residues. The CDR3 spells CASTEQGLQPQHF. CDR3 bases read: TGTGCCAGCACTGAGCAGGGATTACAGCCC.

This clone was detected a few times. The sequenced part of the CDR3 DNA is TGCAGTGCTAGAAGGGACAGAAATCAGCCG. Protein product: CSARRDRNQP. The CDR3 as a whole reads CSARRDRNQPQYF. The chain combines TRBV20-1 with TRBJ2-3; 7 positions agree with TRBD1. The CDR3 end falls 3 residues outside the read, so it is completed with the germline J gene. CDR3 size: 13 residues. Germline V gene sequence: CDR1 DFQATT, CDR2 SNEGSKA (reference sequence).